This TCR beta chain was profiled in a study of CD8+ T cells in alopecia areata. Findings and caveats of the study: Lesional scalp displayed greater clonality than normal scalp, most notably in alopecia totalis/universalis.

The CDR3 consists of 13 residues. With 4 bases removed from V and 1 base from J, the gap between germline ends came to 10 bases. CDR1 is SQVTM, CDR2 ANQGSEA, per germline. After isolation, RNA underwent reverse transcription to generate cDNA as the sequencing template. Generated by immunoSEQ multiplex PCR, the TCRdb table keeps only in-frame clones and is missing some. The sample records 200,000 to 250,000 clones, over 40% being singletons. The treatment here: oral pan-JAK inhibitor, 5-10 mg twice daily. As part of sample collection, lesional scalp punch biopsies and peripheral blood were taken from alopecia areata patients. To note about this clone: Its antigen is still unknown.

The gene calls are TRBV29-1 and TRBJ1-1, with D unresolved. The source is a human donor with alopecia areata. Sequenced here: CD4+ T cells sorted from blood, sampled at approximately week 36, from a patient treated with tofacitinib. The CDR3 protein is CSVGDPRNTEAFF. The DNA for the CDR3 is TGCAGCGTTGGGGATCCTAGGAACACTGAAGCTTTCTTT.